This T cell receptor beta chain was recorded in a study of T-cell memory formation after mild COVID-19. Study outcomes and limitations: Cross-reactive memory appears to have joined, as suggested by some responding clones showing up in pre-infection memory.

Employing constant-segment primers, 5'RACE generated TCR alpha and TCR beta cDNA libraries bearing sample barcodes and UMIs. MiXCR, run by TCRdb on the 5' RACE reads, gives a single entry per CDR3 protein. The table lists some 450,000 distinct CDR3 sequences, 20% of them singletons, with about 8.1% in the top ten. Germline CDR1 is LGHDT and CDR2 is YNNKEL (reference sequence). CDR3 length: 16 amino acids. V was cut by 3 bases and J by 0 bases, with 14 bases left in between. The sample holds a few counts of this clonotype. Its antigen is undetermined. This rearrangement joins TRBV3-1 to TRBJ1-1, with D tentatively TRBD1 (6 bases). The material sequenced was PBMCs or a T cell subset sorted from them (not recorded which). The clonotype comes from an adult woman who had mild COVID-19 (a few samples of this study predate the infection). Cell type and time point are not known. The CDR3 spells CASSHTQTGLNTEAFF. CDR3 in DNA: TGTGCCAGCAGCCACACCCAAACAGGGCTGAACACTGAAGCTTTCTTT.